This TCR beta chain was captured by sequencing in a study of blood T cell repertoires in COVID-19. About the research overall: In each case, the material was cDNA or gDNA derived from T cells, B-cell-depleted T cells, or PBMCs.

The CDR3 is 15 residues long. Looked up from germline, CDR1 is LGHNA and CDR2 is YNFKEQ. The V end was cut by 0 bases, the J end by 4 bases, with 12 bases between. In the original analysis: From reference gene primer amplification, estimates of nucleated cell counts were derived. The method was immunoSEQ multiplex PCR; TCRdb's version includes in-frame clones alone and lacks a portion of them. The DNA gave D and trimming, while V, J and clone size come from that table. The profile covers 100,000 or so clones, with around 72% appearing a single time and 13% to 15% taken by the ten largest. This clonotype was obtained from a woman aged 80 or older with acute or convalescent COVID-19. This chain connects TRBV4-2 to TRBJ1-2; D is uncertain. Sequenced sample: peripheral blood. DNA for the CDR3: TGTGCCAGCAGCCAAGATAGTGGCGGCCCCTATGGCTACACCTTC. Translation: CASSQDSGGPYGYTF.